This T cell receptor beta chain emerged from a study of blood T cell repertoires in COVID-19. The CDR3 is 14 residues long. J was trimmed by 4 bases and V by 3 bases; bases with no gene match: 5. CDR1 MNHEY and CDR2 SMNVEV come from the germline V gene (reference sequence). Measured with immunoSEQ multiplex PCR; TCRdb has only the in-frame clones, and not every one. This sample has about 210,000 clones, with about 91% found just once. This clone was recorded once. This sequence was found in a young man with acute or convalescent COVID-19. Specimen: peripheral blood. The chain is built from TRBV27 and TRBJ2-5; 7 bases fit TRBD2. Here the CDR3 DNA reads TGTGCCAGCAGTTTGGAGCGGGGTGGAGAGACCCAGTACTTC. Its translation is CASSLERGGETQYF.